The TCR beta chain under discussion was sequenced for a study of cytomegalovirus exposure and HLA in healthy donors. Study details: A subsequent analysis reported that the roughly 120 validation repertoires were produced on the same platform that had also been used for the 500 to 700 first-cohort repertoires.

Germline V gene sequence: CDR1 SGHDT, CDR2 YYEEEE. There are 14 residues in the CDR3. The V gene end was trimmed by 4 bases and the J gene end by 5 bases; junction bases not matched to a gene: 8. The study's findings and limits: A few chains tied to CMV proved CMV antigen-specific in vitro.

The donors were part of the roughly 120-subject validation cohort, which stood apart from the roughly 680-subject first cohort. As for this clone: Its antigen is not known.

Measured with immunoSEQ multiplex PCR; TCRdb has only the in-frame clones, and not every one. This sample has roughly 200,000 clones, with about 89% found just once. Sequenced sample: PBMCs. The chain recombines TRBV5-6 with TRBJ1-2; 7 nucleotides match TRBD1. This TCR came from a man under 40 in good health and CMV-seropositive. CDR3 sequence: CASSGDRDPYGYTF. CDR3 DNA sequence: TGTGCCAGCAGCGGTGACAGGGATCCTTATGGCTACACCTTC.